The 2 T cell receptor beta chains below all came from one sample that was sequenced in a study of regulatory T cells in long-lasting Graves disease. Sample time point: newly diagnosed GD, antithyroid drugs for less than 3 months. Extracted PBMC RNA gave rise to the TCR library. Arm-PCR of CDR3 regions with iRepertoire HTBI primers generated TCR beta libraries. TCRdb itself ran the multiplex PCR reads through MiXCR, one entry per CDR3 protein. This table has 400,000 to 650,000 distinct CDR3 sequences, roughly 16% appearing once. The data also belong to a second study, concerning T cells in Graves' hyperthyroidism and ophthalmopathy.

The sequenced sample was peripheral blood mononuclear cells (PBMCs), obtained at new diagnosis, from a patient treated with antithyroid drugs. These receptors were taken from a middle-aged woman with Graves disease.

At least ten counts were recorded for this clonotype. V gene TRBV18 combines with J gene TRBJ1-6; no reliable D call. This CDR3 is built from 14 residues. Trimming stripped 4 bases from V and 4 bases from J, with 8 bases between. Germline V gene sequence: CDR1 KGHSH, CDR2 LQKENI. The CDR3 bases are TGTGCCAGCTCACAGGACCGTTATAATTCACCCCTCCACTTT. This codes for CASSQDRYNSPLHF.

This clonotype was counted ten times or more. The chain recombines TRBV13 with TRBJ2-3; TRBD2 matches 9 bases. The CDR3 consists of 16 residues. Losses at the gene ends were 2 bases for V and 2 bases for J; bases not matched to a gene: 5. The germline gives CDR1 PRHDT, CDR2 FYEKMQ (reference sequence). The CDR3 DNA follows: TGTGCCAGCAGCTTAAGGCTAGCGGGGTACACAGATACGCAGTATTTT. Protein: CASSLRLAGYTDTQYF.